These T cell receptor beta chains were read from a single sample in a study of memory CD8 T cells in hepatitis C reinfection. Some clones are missing from TCRdb's copy, which holds only in-frame ones; the method was immunoSEQ multiplex PCR. The table lists 45,000 to 55,000 clones, roughly 91% of them singletons. What was sequenced was naive CD8+ T cells sorted from blood. These receptors came from a man aged 18-30 years with hepatitis C virus infection. The CDR3 runs from the conserved cysteine through the conserved F or W. The D gene is left open where the match is weak. Clone size is given for some rows only: seen once, a few or many times, or a class if the clone is expanded.

CDR3 protein,CDR3 DNA,J gene,clone size,D gene,V gene
CASSPAGGLTDTQYF,TGTGCCAGCAGCCCAGCGGGGGGACTCACAGATACGCAGTATTTT,TRBJ2-3,once,TRBD2,TRBV9
CASSGGVYEQYF,TGCGCCAGCAGTGGTGGTGTATACGAGCAGTACTTC,TRBJ2-7,-,-,TRBV10-2
CASSVSWQGAGEKLFF,TGTGCCAGCAGCGTTAGTTGGCAGGGGGCGGGTGAAAAACTGTTTTTT,TRBJ1-4,-,TRBD1,TRBV9
CAWSGSGQPQHF,TGTGCCTGGAGTGGATCCGGGCAGCCCCAGCATTTT,TRBJ1-5,-,-,TRBV30
CASSPRLAGSYEQYF,TGTGCCAGCAGTCCTAGACTAGCGGGGTCCTACGAGCAGTACTTC,TRBJ2-7,-,TRBD2,TRBV27
CASSATPGAFF,TGTGCCAGCAGTGCGACGCCGGGAGCTTTCTTT,TRBJ1-1,-,-,TRBV6-6
CAGSFTGGPETQYF,TGTGCCGGCAGTTTCACAGGGGGCCCAGAGACCCAGTACTTC,TRBJ2-5,-,TRBD1,TRBV28
CASTAGNTEAFF,TGTGCCAGTACGGCGGGGAACACTGAAGCTTTCTTT,TRBJ1-1,few,-,TRBV19
CASSPSGSNEQFF,TGTGCCAGCAGCCCCAGCGGGAGTAATGAGCAGTTCTTC,TRBJ2-1,-,TRBD2,TRBV7-3
CASSSGLQETQYF,TGTGCCAGCAGCTCCGGACTGCAAGAGACCCAGTACTTC,TRBJ2-5,-,-,TRBV5-5
CASSVGRTGAYEQYF,TGTGCCAGCAGCGTAGGGAGGACAGGGGCCTACGAGCAGTACTTC,TRBJ2-7,-,TRBD1,TRBV9
CASSEFPPGRGTQYF,TGTGCCAGCAGTGAATTTCCTCCGGGTAGGGGTACGCAGTATTTT,TRBJ2-3,-,-,TRBV6-1
CASSQDRGRNTIYF,TGCGCCAGCAGCCAAGACAGGGGTAGAAACACCATATATTTT,TRBJ1-3,-,-,TRBV4-1
CASRRDFFSSYEQYF,TGTGCCAGCCGACGGGACTTTTTTAGCTCCTACGAGCAGTACTTC,TRBJ2-7,-,-,TRBV27
CASSPGTSDTGELFF,TGTGCCAGCAGCCCCGGGACTAGTGACACCGGGGAGCTGTTTTTT,TRBJ2-2,-,TRBD2,TRBV7-3
CAWSYKGRTEAFF,TGTGCCTGGAGTTACAAAGGGAGAACTGAAGCTTTCTTT,TRBJ1-1,-,-,TRBV30
CASSLSGQGTEQYF,TGTGCCAGCAGTTTGTCCGGACAGGGAACCGAGCAGTACTTC,TRBJ2-7,once,TRBD1,TRBV28
CASSLGGVETEAFF,TGTGCCAGCAGCTTAGGGGGGGTGGAGACTGAAGCTTTCTTT,TRBJ1-1,-,-,TRBV7-6
CASSSWARETQYF,TGTGCCAGCAGCTCTTGGGCCCGGGAGACCCAGTACTTC,TRBJ2-5,-,-,TRBV7-2
CASSWTVGNTIYF,TGTGCCAGCAGTTGGACAGTTGGAAACACCATATATTTT,TRBJ1-3,-,-,TRBV6-5
CASSSTGTDTQYF,TGTGCCAGCAGCAGCACCGGCACAGATACGCAGTATTTT,TRBJ2-3,-,-,TRBV7-2
CASSPFKRARVNTGELFF,TGTGCCAGCAGCCCTTTTAAACGGGCCAGGGTGAACACCGGGGAGCTGTTTTTT,TRBJ2-2,-,-,TRBV21-1
CASAESGRYNEQFF,TGTGCCAGCGCCGAGAGCGGGCGTTACAATGAGCAGTTCTTC,TRBJ2-1,-,-,TRBV27
CASKETGDNEQYF,TGTGCCAGCAAAGAGACAGGGGACAATGAGCAGTACTTC,TRBJ2-7,-,TRBD1,TRBV27
CASSQEAGSYEQYF,TGCGCCAGCAGCCAAGAAGCAGGATCCTACGAGCAGTACTTC,TRBJ2-7,-,-,TRBV4-1
CASSQDRTSGGTEAFF,TGCGCCAGCAGCCAAGATCGAACTTCCGGAGGGACTGAAGCTTTCTTT,TRBJ1-1,few,-,TRBV4-3
CAWSGREDTMNTEAFF,TGTGCCTGGAGTGGGCGGGAAGACACTATGAACACTGAAGCTTTCTTT,TRBJ1-1,-,-,TRBV30
CSVKKGDTGELFF,TGCAGCGTCAAAAAGGGGGACACCGGGGAGCTGTTTTTT,TRBJ2-2,-,-,TRBV29-1
CSVEGWGRLRGGYTF,TGCAGCGTTGAAGGATGGGGCAGGCTCAGGGGCGGCTACACCTTC,TRBJ1-2,once,-,TRBV29-1
CASSQTGPGSYNSPLHF,TGCGCCAGCAGCCAAACAGGCCCGGGCTCCTATAATTCACCCCTCCACTTT,TRBJ1-6,-,-,TRBV4-1
CASSPSDRGRTEAFF,TGTGCCAGCAGTCCCTCGGACAGGGGGCGCACTGAAGCTTTCTTT,TRBJ1-1,-,TRBD1,TRBV6-5
CASSLFAGGYNEQFF,TGTGCCAGCAGTTTATTTGCGGGGGGGTACAATGAGCAGTTCTTC,TRBJ2-1,-,TRBD2,TRBV27
CASSETSVPTDTQYF,TGTGCCAGTAGTGAGACTAGCGTTCCCACAGATACGCAGTATTTT,TRBJ2-3,-,TRBD2,TRBV19
CASSPPPTGGSYNEQFF,TGTGCCAGCAGCCCTCCCCCAACGGGAGGGTCCTACAATGAGCAGTTCTTC,TRBJ2-1,-,TRBD2,TRBV7-6
CAWNGVAGTGYGYTF,TGTGCCTGGAACGGGGTTGCCGGGACAGGGTATGGCTACACCTTC,TRBJ1-2,-,TRBD1,TRBV30
CASSKGDPTAGGPPWETQYF,TGTGCCAGCAGCAAAGGGGACCCCACAGCGGGGGGCCCCCCATGGGAGACCCAGTACTTC,TRBJ2-5,-,-,TRBV21-1
CSVDGEGTGGWKTQYF,TGCAGCGTTGACGGTGAAGGGACAGGGGGCTGGAAGACCCAGTACTTC,TRBJ2-5,-,TRBD1,TRBV29-1
CASSSFRGNYGYTF,TGTGCCAGCAGTTCATTCAGGGGAAACTATGGCTACACCTTC,TRBJ1-2,-,-,TRBV27
CASSSNLLLQGSTDTQYF,TGTGCCAGCAGCTCAAACTTACTCCTACAGGGGAGCACAGATACGCAGTATTTT,TRBJ2-3,-,TRBD1,TRBV9
CASSLEEDRDSPLHF,TGCGCCAGCAGCTTGGAGGAGGATAGGGATTCACCCCTCCACTTT,TRBJ1-6,-,-,TRBV5-1
CATSYREFPGANVLTF,TGTGCCACCTCGTACAGGGAGTTCCCTGGGGCCAACGTCCTGACTTTC,TRBJ2-6,-,-,TRBV6-6